Each of the 2 T cell receptor beta chains below was sequenced from the same sample in a study of blood T cell repertoires in COVID-19. Repertoires were generated with immunoSEQ multiplex PCR, while TCRdb's copy carries only in-frame clones and drops some. The sample consists of 80,000 or so clones, approximately 89% of them appearing once. Material for sequencing was peripheral blood. Receptors were obtained from a woman aged 60 to 75 with acute or convalescent COVID-19.

The chain joins TRBV11-1 to TRBJ2-7; 11 positions agree with TRBD1. CDR3 length: 14 residues. Trimming cost V 5 bases and J 3 bases; bases outside gene matches: 3. CDR1 and CDR2 from the germline V gene are SGHAT and FQDESV (reference sequence). The CDR3 reads CASSIGTGGYEQYF. CDR3 DNA sequence: TGTGCCAGCAGCATCGGGACAGGGGGCTACGAGCAGTACTTC.

This clone was counted a few times. The chain couples TRBV28 to TRBJ1-2; 8 bases agree with TRBD1. With 6 bases clipped from V and 5 bases from J, the junction kept 14 bases outside the gene matches. Germline assignment: CDR1 MDHEN and CDR2 SYDVKM. CDR3 size: 16 residues. Here the CDR3 DNA reads TGTGCCAGCAGCCACGGACAGGGTACCTCGTATTATGGCTACACCTTC. It yields the protein CASSHGQGTSYYGYTF.